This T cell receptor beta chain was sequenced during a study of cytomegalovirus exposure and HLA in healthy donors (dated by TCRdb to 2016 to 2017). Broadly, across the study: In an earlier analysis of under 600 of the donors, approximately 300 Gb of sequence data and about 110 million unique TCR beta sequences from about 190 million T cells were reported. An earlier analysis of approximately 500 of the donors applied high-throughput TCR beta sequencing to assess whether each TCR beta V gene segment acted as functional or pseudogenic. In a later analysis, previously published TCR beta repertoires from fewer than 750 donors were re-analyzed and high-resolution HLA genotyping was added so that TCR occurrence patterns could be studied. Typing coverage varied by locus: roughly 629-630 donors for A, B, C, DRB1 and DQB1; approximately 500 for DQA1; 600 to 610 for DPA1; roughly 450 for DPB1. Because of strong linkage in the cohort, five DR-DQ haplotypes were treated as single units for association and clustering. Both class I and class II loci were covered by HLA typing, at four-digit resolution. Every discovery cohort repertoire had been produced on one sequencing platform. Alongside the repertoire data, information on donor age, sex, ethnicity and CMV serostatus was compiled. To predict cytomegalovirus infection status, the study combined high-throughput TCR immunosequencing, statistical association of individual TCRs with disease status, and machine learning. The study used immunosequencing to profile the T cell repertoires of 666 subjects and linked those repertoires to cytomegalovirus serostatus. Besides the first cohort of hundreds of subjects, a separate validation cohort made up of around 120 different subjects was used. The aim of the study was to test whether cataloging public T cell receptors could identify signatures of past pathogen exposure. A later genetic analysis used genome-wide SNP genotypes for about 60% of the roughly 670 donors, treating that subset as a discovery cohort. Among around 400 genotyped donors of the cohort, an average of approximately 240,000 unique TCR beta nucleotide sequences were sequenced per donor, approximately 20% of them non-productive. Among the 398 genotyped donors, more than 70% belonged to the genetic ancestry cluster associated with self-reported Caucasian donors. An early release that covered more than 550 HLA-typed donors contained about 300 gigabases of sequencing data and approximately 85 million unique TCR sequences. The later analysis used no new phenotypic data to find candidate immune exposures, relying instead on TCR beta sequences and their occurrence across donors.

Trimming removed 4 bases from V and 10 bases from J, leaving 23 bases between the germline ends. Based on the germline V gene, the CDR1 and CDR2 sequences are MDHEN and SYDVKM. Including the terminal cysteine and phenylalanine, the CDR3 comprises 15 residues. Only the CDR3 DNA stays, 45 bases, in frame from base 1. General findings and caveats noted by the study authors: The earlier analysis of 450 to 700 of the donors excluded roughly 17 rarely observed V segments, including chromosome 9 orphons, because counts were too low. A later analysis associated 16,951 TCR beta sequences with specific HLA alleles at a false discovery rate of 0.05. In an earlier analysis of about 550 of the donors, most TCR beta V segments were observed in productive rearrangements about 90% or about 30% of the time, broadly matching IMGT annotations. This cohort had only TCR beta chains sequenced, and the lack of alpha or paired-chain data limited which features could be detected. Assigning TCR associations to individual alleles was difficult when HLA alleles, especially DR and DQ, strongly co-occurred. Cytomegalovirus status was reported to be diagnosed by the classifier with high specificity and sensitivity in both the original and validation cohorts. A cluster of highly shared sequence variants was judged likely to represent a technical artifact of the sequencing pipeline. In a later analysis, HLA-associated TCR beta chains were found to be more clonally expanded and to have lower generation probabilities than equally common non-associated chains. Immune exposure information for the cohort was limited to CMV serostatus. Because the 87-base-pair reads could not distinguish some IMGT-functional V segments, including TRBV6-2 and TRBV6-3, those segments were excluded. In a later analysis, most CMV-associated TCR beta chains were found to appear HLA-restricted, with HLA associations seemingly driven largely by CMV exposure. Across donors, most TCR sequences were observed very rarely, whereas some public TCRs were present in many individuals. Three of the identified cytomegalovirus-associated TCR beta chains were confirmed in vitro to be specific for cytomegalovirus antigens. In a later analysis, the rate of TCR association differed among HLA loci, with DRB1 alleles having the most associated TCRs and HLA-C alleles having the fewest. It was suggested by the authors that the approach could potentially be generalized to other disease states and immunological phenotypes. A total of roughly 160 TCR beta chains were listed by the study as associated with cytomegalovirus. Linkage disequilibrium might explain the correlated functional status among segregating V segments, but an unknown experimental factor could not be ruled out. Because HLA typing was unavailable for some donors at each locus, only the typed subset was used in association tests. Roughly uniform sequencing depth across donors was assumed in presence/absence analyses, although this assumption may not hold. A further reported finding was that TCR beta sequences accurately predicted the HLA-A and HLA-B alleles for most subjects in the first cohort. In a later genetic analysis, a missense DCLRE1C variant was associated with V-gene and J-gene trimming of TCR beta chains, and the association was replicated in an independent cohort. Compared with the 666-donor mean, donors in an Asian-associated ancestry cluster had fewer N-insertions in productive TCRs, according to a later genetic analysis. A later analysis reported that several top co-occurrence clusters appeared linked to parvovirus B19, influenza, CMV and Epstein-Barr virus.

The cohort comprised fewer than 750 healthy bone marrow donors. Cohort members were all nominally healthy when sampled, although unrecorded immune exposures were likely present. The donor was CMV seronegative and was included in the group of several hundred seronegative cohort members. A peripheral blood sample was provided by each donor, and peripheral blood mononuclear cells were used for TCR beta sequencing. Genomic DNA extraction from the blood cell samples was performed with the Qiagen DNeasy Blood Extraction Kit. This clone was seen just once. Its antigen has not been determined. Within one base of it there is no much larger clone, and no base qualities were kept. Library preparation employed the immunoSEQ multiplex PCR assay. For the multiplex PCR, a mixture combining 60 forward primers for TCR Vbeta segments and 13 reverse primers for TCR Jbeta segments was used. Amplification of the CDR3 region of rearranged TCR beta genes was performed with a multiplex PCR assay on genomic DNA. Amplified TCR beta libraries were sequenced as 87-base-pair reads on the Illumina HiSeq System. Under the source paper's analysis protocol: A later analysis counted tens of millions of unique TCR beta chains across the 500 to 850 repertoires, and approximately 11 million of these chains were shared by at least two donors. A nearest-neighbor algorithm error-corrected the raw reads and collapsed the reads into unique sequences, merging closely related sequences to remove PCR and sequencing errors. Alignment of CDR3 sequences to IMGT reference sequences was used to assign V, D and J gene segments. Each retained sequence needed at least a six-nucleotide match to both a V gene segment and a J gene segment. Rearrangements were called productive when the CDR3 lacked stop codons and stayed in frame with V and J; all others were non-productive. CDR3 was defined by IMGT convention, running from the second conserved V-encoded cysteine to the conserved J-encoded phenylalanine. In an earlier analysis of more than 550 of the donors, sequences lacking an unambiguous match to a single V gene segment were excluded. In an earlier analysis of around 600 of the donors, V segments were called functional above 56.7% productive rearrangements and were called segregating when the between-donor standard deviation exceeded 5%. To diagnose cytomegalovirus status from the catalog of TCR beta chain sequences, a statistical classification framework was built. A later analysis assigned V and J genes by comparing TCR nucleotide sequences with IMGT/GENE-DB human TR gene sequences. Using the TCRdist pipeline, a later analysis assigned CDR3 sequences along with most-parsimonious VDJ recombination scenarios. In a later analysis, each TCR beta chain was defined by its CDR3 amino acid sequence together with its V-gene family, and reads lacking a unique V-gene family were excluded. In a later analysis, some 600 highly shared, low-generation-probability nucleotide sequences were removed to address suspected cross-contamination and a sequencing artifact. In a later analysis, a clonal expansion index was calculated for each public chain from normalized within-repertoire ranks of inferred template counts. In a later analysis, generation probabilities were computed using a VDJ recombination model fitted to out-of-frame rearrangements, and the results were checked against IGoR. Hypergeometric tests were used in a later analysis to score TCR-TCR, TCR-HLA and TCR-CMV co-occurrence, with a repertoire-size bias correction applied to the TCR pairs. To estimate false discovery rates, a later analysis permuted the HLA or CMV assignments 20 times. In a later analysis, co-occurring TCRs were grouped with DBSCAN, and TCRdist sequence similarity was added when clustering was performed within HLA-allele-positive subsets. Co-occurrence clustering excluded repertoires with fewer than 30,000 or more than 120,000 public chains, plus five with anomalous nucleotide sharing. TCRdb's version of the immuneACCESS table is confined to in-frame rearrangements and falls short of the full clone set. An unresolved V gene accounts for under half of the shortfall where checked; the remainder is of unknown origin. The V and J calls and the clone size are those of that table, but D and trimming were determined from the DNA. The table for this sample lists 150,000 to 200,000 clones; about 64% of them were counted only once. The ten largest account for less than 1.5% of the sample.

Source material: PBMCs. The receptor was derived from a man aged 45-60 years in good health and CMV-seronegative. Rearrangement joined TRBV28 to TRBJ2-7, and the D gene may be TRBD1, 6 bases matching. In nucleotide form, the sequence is TGTGCCAGCAGTTCAGCCAGGGGTAAGTACCCCGAACAGTACTTC. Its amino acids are CASSSARGKYPEQYF.